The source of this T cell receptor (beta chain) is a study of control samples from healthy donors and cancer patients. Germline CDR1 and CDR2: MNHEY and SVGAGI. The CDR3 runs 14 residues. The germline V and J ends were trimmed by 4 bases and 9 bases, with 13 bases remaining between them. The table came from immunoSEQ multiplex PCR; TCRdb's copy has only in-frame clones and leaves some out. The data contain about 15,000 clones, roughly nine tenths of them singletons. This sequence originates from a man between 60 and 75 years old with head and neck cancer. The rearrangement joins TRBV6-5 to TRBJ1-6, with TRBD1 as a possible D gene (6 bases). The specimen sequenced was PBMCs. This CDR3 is CASSFGTSVSPLHF. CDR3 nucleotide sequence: TGTGCCAGCAGTTTTGGGACATCTGTTTCACCCCTCCACTTT.